This T cell receptor (beta chain) was identified during a study of blood T cell repertoires in COVID-19. From germline, CDR1 is GTSNPN and CDR2 SVGIG (reference sequence). Deletions cut 2 bases from V and 6 bases from J, with 11 bases between. The CDR3 is 12 amino acids. The data were produced by immunoSEQ multiplex PCR, yet TCRdb's version contains in-frame clones alone and is incomplete. The sample lists 100,000 to 150,000 clones, about 82% occurring once. The sequencing sample was made of peripheral blood. The rearrangement uses TRBV30 and TRBJ2-7; tentative D call: TRBD1 (5 bases). The sequence was collected from a human donor in a cohort sampled during active COVID-19. CDR3 amino acids: CAWSLGVGEQYF. Here the CDR3 DNA reads TGTGCCTGGAGTTTAGGGGTAGGCGAGCAGTACTTC.